The present T cell receptor (beta chain) was sequenced within a study of T cells in Graves' hyperthyroidism and ophthalmopathy (dated by TCRdb to between 2018 and 2021). Regarding the research as a whole: Peripheral blood samples were taken at initial diagnosis, before any treatment was given. To identify distinguishing TCR V-J signatures, a discovery cohort of around 100 patients was used, comprising 40 to 45 with Graves' ophthalmopathy and around 60 with stable Graves' hyperthyroidism. Whether ophthalmopathy could be predicted prospectively was tested in an independent validation cohort made up of 18 to 20 hyperthyroidism patients plus 17 patients who later progressed to ophthalmopathy. For training and testing, the 100 or so patients in the discovery cohort were randomly divided in a 7:3 ratio. Thyroid tissue and blood T-cell repertoires from six Graves' hyperthyroidism patients were also compared in the study. Following sampling, methimazole starting at 30 mg daily was given to hyperthyroidism patients, and high-dose intravenous methylprednisolone was given to ophthalmopathy patients. The paper describes TCR Vbeta CDR3 sequencing of 130 to 150 peripheral blood samples, made up of 40 to 45 ophthalmopathy patients, around 73 hyperthyroidism patients and 17 progressor patients. General findings and caveats noted by the study authors: Blood samples also contained most of the expanded thyroid clonotypes (frequency above 0.001), which suggests that blood repertoires may reflect thyroid immune responses. In validation, the model predicted progression to ophthalmopathy a median of about 6.8 months before onset, with roughly 68% sensitivity and 72.22% specificity. No statistical method was used to set the sample size in advance, and investigators knew the group allocation. A 13 V-J signature model separated ophthalmopathy from stable hyperthyroidism, with about 88% sensitivity and 81.08% specificity in cross-validation and 80%/75% in testing.

From the cysteine up to the phenylalanine, the CDR3 has a length of 15 residues. Solely the CDR3 DNA is kept, with 45 bases framed from the first base. The CDR1 and CDR2 encoded by the germline V gene (reference sequence) are SEHNR and FQNEAQ. V and J lose 5 bases and 5 bases, and a span of 18 bases separates them. TCR beta CDR3 regions were amplified from RNA transcripts. For the first round of RT-PCR on the TCR CDR3, the HTBI primer set was used together with the Qiagen OneStep RT-PCR kit. A second multiplex PCR round built the libraries, followed by size selection and purification. Libraries were sequenced paired-end with 100 bp reads on an Illumina HiSeq2000. From the authors' description of their analysis: SOAPnuke was used to process the raw data, removing reads that contained adapters or uncalled bases, had a mean Phred below 15, or lacked an exact match to the constant primer or identifier. COPE v1.2.5 was used to merge high-quality paired reads, and clonotypes were defined as unique nucleotide sequences. Clonotypes were aligned to IMGT TRBV, TRBD and TRBJ reference segments using MiTCR v1.1. The analysis was restricted to V-J combinations with a frequency above 0.0001, which together covered 99% to 99.2% of the repertoires. A TCS score was defined as the ratio of F50 (clonal expansion) to E x V (chaos), with BLOSUM62-based TCRdist applied between CDR3 peptides within each V-J. Welch's t-statistics and random forest reduced around 550 V-J features to roughly 13, which were used in a naive Bayes classifier (R e1071). The Morisita-Horn index was used to measure how similar the thyroid and blood repertoires were. Using fastp trimming at Q25 and MiXCR clonotype assembly, TCRdb reanalyzed the public sequencing data and kept in-frame beta chains. A single entry per CDR3 protein holds the most common genes and DNA from its merged rows. These V and J calls are TCRdb output, not the study's own analysis. This sample holds hundreds of thousands of distinct CDR3 sequences; about two fifths were observed only once. The biggest ten clones account for 8% to 9% of the sample.

The sample holds a few counts of this clonotype. It lacks a known antigen. No base qualities exist here, and no much larger clone lies one base off it. Stable Graves' hyperthyroidism was defined as no progression to ophthalmopathy during 18 months of follow-up. Hyperthyroidism patients were aged 18 to 65 years and newly diagnosed, with disease duration of less than 2 months. The study excluded patients with uncontrolled infections, other autoimmune diseases, pregnancy or lactation. Diagnoses were based on clinical symptoms, serum thyroxine and TRAb, thyroid ultrasound and orbital computed tomography. PBMCs were isolated from 7.5 to 10 ml of fresh peripheral blood by Ficoll-Paque density gradient centrifugation. Total RNA was extracted with Trizol reagent, and quality was checked on an Agilent 2100 Bioanalyzer.

The sequence joins TRBV7-9 to TRBJ1-1; the D gene is not confidently resolved. The sequence was collected from a man aged 18-30 years with Graves' hyperthyroidism. Sequenced: blood. The DNA sequence is given as TGTGCCAGCAGCGGTAGGGCTACTCTTGCTACTGAAGCTTTCTTT. It is translated as CASSGRATLATEAFF.